Listed here is a single T cell receptor beta chain. Per the original methods: Researchers report that nucleated cell counts were estimated from reference gene primer amplification. Sequenced by immunoSEQ multiplex PCR; TCRdb stores in-frame clones only, minus some. V and J calls and clone size are copied from that table; D and trimming were computed from the DNA. The data hold some 300,000 clones, with around nine tenths observed a single time. Grouping used clinical history reported by participants in a survey and questionnaire. The sample originates from a study of blood T cell repertoires in COVID-19. Study-level information: Both acute and convalescent COVID-19 samples were obtained from the United States, Italy and Spain. The cDNA or gDNA used as material had been derived from T cells, B-cell-depleted T cells, or PBMCs.

Trimming left V 10 bases short and J 1 base short, with 19 bases between. This CDR3 is 15 amino acids long. Germline-derived CDR1 and CDR2 are MNHEY and SVGAGI. The rearrangement links TRBV6-5 to TRBJ1-1; D is undetermined. The sequencing input was PBMCs or T cells enriched from blood (not recorded which). This sequence was found in a woman between 50 and 59 years old who had been exposed to COVID-19. In DNA, the CDR3 is TGTGCCACCGCCCGTGGTCCTTACACGAACACTGAAGCTTTCTTT. Translation: CATARGPYTNTEAFF.